These 2 T cell receptor beta chains share one sample of origin, sequenced in a study of cytomegalovirus exposure and HLA in healthy donors (dated by TCRdb to the late 2010s). Library preparation used the immunoSEQ multiplex PCR assay. For the multiplex PCR, a mixture combining 60 forward primers for TCR Vbeta segments and 13 reverse primers for TCR Jbeta segments was used. What TCRdb holds here is the immuneACCESS table cut down to in-frame rearrangements. Part of the clones is not present; checked against another copy, under half of the missing clones reflect an unresolved V gene, and the others are unexplained. The sample table holds approximately 160,000 clones, of which 70% to 85% were seen once. The ten largest clones take up 1.5% to 2% of the sample. Sequencing was performed on PBMCs. The receptors were sampled from a woman aged 30 to 39 in good health and CMV-seronegative.

V gene TRBV18 combines with J gene TRBJ2-1; 9 bases are shared with TRBD2. The CDR3 runs 16 residues. The J segment lost 7 bases and the V segment lost 3 bases, leaving 10 bases of the junction unmatched. Germline assignment: CDR1 KGHSH and CDR2 LQKENI. The CDR3 is CASSPPGIAGVNEQFF. CDR3 sequence (DNA): TGTGCCAGCTCACCCCCGGGAATAGCGGGAGTGAATGAGCAGTTCTTC. Full variable domain (outside the CDR3, taken from reference TRBV18 and TRBJ2-1): NAGVMQNPRHLVRRRGQEARLRCSPMKGHSHVYWYRQLPEEGLKFMVYLQKENIIDESGMPKERFSAEFPKEGPSILRIQQVVRGDSAAYFCASSPPGIAGVNEQFFGPGTRLTVL.

V gene TRBV7-3 combines with J gene TRBJ2-5; 10 bases are shared with TRBD2. J lost 2 bases, V lost 5 bases, and 5 bases had no gene match. CDR1 and CDR2 from the germline V gene are SGHTA and FQGTGA. This CDR3 comprises 15 residues. The CDR3 spells CASSLGLAIQETQYF. The DNA for the CDR3 is TGTGCCAGCAGCCTGGGACTAGCGATACAAGAGACCCAGTACTTC.